A single T cell receptor (beta chain) is shown here with its context. The antigen is not known. The J segment lost 12 bases and the V segment lost 5 bases, leaving 6 bases of the junction unmatched. This CDR3 has 14 residues. CDR1 SGHNT and CDR2 YENEEA come from the germline V gene. The data derive from a study of shared clonotypes between healthy human individuals. Participating donors were healthy, HIV-negative adults free of recent acute infections or vaccinations. General study points: The four-donor shared clonotypes exceeded non-shared clonotypes in generation probability, with non-shared ones scoring lower. Represented diversity (both genetic and exposure-history) was limited by the small number of donors. Rarefaction indicated that sorted-subset sequencing remained incomplete although depth was large.

TCRdb keeps only in-frame clones here, not all; method: immunoSEQ multiplex PCR. The sample contains 2 million to 2.5 million clones, over 90% of which appear only once. The receptor was isolated from a man aged 18-30 years in good health. Some clones in this sample may be carry-over from other donors' samples. What was sequenced was naive CD4+ T cells from PBMCs. As for subset: CD45RA+ positively selected. The genes are TRBV11-3 and TRBJ2-1; 14 bases agree with TRBD2. The DNA for the CDR3 is TGTGCCAGCAGCCAGGGACTAGCGGGAGATCGGCAGTTCTTC. This encodes CASSQGLAGDRQFF.